These 10 T cell receptor beta chains were sequenced from one sample in a study of shared clonotypes between healthy human individuals. Using immunoSEQ multiplex PCR, the repertoire was profiled, and TCRdb retains in-frame clones only, with some absent. The table records some 1,100,000 clones, 70% to 80% of them present only once. Sequenced input: memory CD4+ T cells from PBMCs. Subset here: CD45RA-negative fraction. The receptors derive from a man aged 18 to 29 in good health. Some clones in this sample may be carry-over from other donors' samples.

The chain is built from TRBV6-5 and TRBJ1-2; no clear D gene. The CDR3 is made up of 12 amino acids. Germline V lookup: CDR1 MNHEY, CDR2 SVGAGI. Between the trimmed V and J ends, which lost 6 bases and 7 bases, there was a span of 12 bases. The CDR3 here is CASSWELIGYTF. DNA of the CDR3: TGTGCCAGCAGCTGGGAATTAATTGGCTACACCTTC.

The rearrangement joins TRBV11-3 to TRBJ2-1; D gene unclear. The CDR3 is 15 residues long. Trimming stripped 3 bases from V and 10 bases from J, with 19 bases between. Germline loops: CDR1 SGHNT, CDR2 YENEEA. CDR3 region: CASSLSYSSGREQFF. CDR3 nucleotides: TGTGCCAGCAGCTTGAGTTACAGCTCCGGTCGAGAGCAGTTCTTC. Full variable domain (remainder filled in from reference TRBV11-3 and TRBJ2-1): EAGVVQSPRYKIIEKKQPVAFWCNPISGHNTLYWYLQNLGQGPELLIRYENEEAVDDSQLPKDRFSAERLKGVDSTLKIQPAELGDSAVYLCASSLSYSSGREQFFGPGTRLTVL.

This chain joins TRBV5-1 and TRBJ1-1; 8 nucleotides align to TRBD1. V dropped 3 bases and J dropped 1; count of bases not matched to a gene: 5. Germline V gene sequence: CDR1 SGHRS, CDR2 YFSETQ. The CDR3 totals 15 residues. The CDR3 loop reads CASSSQTGANTEAFF. The DNA for the CDR3 is TGCGCCAGCAGCTCACAGACAGGGGCGAACACTGAAGCTTTCTTT.

This clone has only a few counts. The rearrangement uses TRBV18 and TRBJ1-2, with 7 bases that match TRBD1. The CDR3 loop spans 13 amino acids. The ends lost 2 bases at V and 8 bases at J; junction bases unmatched: 5. Germline CDR1 KGHSH, CDR2 LQKENI. CDR3 sequence reads: CASSPGGGEGYTF. The CDR3 region has the DNA TGTGCCAGCTCACCAGGAGGGGGCGAAGGCTACACCTTC.

The chain has TRBV5-1 and TRBJ2-7; TRBD1 matches 10 bases. V gave up 2 bases and J gave up 1 base; unmatched junction bases: 6. CDR1 SGHRS and CDR2 YFSETQ come from the germline V gene. CDR3 length: 16 residues. The CDR3, as DNA: TGCGCCAGCAGCTTACCTCGGACAGGGGGATCCTACGAGCAGTACTTC. It yields the protein CASSLPRTGGSYEQYF.

The chain is built from TRBV28 and TRBJ2-4; the D is unclear. CDR3 length equals 10 residues. Germline V gene sequence: CDR1 MDHEN, CDR2 SYDVKM. V gave up 7 bases and J gave up 8 bases, with 6 bases separating them. The CDR3 DNA follows: TGTGCCAGCAAGGCGGACATTCAGTACTTC. Protein product: CASKADIQYF.

The chain couples TRBV29-1 to TRBJ2-5, with TRBD1 as a possible D gene (5 bases). CDR1 and CDR2 from the germline V gene are SQVTM and ANQGSEA. With 1 base removed from V and 4 bases from J, the gap between germline ends came to 10 bases. The CDR3 is 13 amino acids. The CDR3 DNA follows: TGCAGCGTTGAAGTAGGGGCGGCAGAGACCCAGTACTTC. As protein: CSVEVGAAETQYF.

The rearrangement uses TRBV6-6 and TRBJ1-5; D remains ambiguous. CDR3 size: 16 residues. V shed 4 bases and J shed 0 bases, with 13 bases lying between them. Germline V lookup: CDR1 MNHNY, CDR2 SVGAGI (reference sequence). The CDR3 loop is CASSSHLSGSNQPQHF. The DNA of the CDR3 is TGTGCCAGCAGTTCACATTTGTCAGGTAGCAATCAGCCCCAGCATTTT.

This clone showed up just once. This sample also contains other DNA sequences that code for the same CDR3. V and J are TRBV5-1 and TRBJ2-7; 7 bases align to TRBD1. The CDR3 covers 13 residues. The V gene's germline CDR1 is SGHRS and CDR2 YFSETQ. Germline trimming cut 5 bases from V and 4 bases from J; bases unmatched to any gene: 6. CDR3 sequence reads: CASSFDRVYEQYF. CDR3 nucleotides: TGCGCCAGCAGTTTTGACAGGGTATACGAGCAGTACTTC.

To note about this clone: The same CDR3 also results from other DNA sequences found in this sample. The chain employs TRBV20-1 and TRBJ2-5; TRBD2 might be the D (5 bases). The CDR3 spans 10 residues. V was shortened by 6 bases and J by 5 bases, with 7 bases between the two germline ends. Germline V gives CDR1 DFQATT, CDR2 SNEGSKA (reference sequence). In DNA form, the CDR3 reads TGCAGTGCCCGAGGGGAGACCCAGTACTTC. The encoded protein is CSARGETQYF.